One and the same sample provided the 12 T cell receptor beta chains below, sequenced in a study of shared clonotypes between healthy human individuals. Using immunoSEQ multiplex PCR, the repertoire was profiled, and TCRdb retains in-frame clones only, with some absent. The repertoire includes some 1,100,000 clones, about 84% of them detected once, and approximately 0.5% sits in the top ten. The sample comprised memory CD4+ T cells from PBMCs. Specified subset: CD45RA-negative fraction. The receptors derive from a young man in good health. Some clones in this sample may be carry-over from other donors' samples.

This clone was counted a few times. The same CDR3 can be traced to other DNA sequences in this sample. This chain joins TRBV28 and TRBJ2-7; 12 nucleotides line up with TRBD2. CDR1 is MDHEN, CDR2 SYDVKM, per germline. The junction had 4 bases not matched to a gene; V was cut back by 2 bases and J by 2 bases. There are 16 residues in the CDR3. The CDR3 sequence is CASSLSRLAGAYEQYF. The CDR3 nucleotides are TGTGCCAGCAGTTTAAGTCGACTAGCGGGAGCCTACGAGCAGTACTTC. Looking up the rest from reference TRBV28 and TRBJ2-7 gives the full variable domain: DVKVTQSSRYLVKRTGEKVFLECVQDMDHENMFWYRQDPGLGLRLIYFSYDVKMKEKGDIPEGYSVSREKKERFSLILESASTNQTSMYLCASSLSRLAGAYEQYFGPGTRLTVT.

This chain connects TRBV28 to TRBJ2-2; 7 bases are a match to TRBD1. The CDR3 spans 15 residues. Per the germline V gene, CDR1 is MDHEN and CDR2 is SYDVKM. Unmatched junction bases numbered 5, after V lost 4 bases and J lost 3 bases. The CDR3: CASSSHRGDTGELFF. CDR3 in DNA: TGTGCCAGCAGTTCCCACAGGGGTGACACCGGGGAGCTGTTTTTT.

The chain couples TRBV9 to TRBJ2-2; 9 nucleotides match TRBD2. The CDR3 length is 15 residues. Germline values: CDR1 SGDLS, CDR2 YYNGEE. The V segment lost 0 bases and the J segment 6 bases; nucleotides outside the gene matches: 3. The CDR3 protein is CASSVGAGGPGELFF. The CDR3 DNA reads TGTGCCAGCAGCGTAGGGGCGGGAGGGCCCGGGGAGCTGTTTTTT.

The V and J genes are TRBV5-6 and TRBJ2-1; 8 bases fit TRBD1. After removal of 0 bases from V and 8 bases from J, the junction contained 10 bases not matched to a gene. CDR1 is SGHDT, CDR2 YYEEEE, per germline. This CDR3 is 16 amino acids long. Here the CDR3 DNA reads TGTGCCAGCAGCTTGGGGTTCGGACAGGGTTATGATGAGCAGTTCTTC. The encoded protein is CASSLGFGQGYDEQFF.

The CDR3 loop reads CASSEGQSSGANVLTF. The CDR3, as DNA: TGTGCCAGCAGTGAAGGGCAAAGCTCTGGGGCCAACGTCCTGACTTTC. The genes are TRBV25-1 and TRBJ2-6; D is undetermined. This CDR3 is built from 16 residues. V gave up 2 bases and J gave up 0 bases, with 8 bases separating them. Per germline, CDR1 MGHDK and CDR2 SYGVNS.

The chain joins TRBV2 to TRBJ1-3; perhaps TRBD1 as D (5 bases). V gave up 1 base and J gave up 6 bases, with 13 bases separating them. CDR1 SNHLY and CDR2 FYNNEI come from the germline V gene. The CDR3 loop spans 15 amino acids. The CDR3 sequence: CASSEGGVDKNTIYF. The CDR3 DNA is TGTGCCAGCAGTGAAGGGGGCGTTGACAAAAACACCATATATTTT.

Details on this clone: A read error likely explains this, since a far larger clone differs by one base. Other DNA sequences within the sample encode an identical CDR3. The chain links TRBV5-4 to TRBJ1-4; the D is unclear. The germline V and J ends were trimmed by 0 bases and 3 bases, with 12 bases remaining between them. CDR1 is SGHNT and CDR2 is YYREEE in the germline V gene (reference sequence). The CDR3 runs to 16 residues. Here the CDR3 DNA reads TGTGCCAGCAGCTTGGGTCAAGGTTATGCTAATGAAAAACTGTTTTTT. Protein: CASSLGQGYANEKLFF.

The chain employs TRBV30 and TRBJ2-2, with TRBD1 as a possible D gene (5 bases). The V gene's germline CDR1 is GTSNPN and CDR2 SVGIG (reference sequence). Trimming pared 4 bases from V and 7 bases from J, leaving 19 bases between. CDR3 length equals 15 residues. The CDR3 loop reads CAWKKGSGMVGELFF. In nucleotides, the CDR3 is TGTGCCTGGAAAAAGGGGTCAGGGATGGTCGGGGAGCTGTTTTTT.

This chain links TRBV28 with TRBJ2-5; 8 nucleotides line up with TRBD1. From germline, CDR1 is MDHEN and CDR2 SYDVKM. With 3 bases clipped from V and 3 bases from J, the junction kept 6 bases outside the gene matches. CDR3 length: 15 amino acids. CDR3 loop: CASSFGTGYKETQYF. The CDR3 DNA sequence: TGTGCCAGCAGTTTCGGGACAGGTTACAAAGAGACCCAGTACTTC.

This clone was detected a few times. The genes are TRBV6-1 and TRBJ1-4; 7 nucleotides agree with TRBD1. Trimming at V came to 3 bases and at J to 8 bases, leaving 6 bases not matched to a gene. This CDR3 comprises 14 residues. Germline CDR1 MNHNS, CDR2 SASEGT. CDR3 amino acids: CASSDRTGEEKLFF. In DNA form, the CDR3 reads TGTGCCAGCAGTGACAGGACAGGCGAGGAAAAACTGTTTTTT.

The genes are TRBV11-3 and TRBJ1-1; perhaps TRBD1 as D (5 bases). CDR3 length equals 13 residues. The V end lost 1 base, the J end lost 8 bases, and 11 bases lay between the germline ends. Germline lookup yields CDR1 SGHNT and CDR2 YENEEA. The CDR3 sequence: CASSLVGAREAFF. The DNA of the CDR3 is TGTGCCAGCAGCTTAGTCGGGGCAAGGGAAGCTTTCTTT.

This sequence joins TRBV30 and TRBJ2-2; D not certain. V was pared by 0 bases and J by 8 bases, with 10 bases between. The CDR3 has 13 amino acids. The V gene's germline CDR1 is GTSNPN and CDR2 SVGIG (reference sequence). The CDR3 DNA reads TGTGCCTGGAGTGTACGCAAGAAGGGGGAGCTGTTTTTT. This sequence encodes CAWSVRKKGELFF.